The 20 T cell receptor beta chains below all came from one sample that was sequenced in a study of T cell repertoires in ileal Crohn's disease. TCRdb's table, derived via immunoSEQ multiplex PCR, lists solely in-frame clones and lacks some. Of about 7,200 clones in the sample, 55% to 85% were seen once. As for time point: neoterminal ileum biopsy at postoperative endoscopy, about 6 months after surgery. Sequenced material: ileal tissue. These receptors were taken from an adult with Crohn's disease.

This sequence joins TRBV6-1 and TRBJ2-5, with D unclear. The V gene's germline CDR1 is MNHNS and CDR2 SASEGT. This CDR3 has 13 amino acids. V gave up 5 bases and J gave up 0 bases, with 7 bases separating them. The CDR3 region has the DNA TGTGCCAGCAGTTCCGGGTACCAAGAGACCCAGTACTTC. Translating it yields CASSSGYQETQYF.

V gene TRBV15 combines with J gene TRBJ2-5; no clear D gene. The DNA matches TRBJ2-7 better at its end, which makes the J call doubtful. The CDR3 runs to 14 residues. Germline CDR1 is LNHNV and CDR2 is YYDKDF (reference sequence). In DNA form, the CDR3 reads TGTGCCACCAGCAGAGATCGTCATGCCTACGAGCAGTACTTC. Translated, it gives CATSRDRHAYEQYF.

This clone was observed a single time. The gene calls are TRBV7-9 and TRBJ2-7, with 8 nucleotides matching TRBD2. Germline V gene data show CDR1 as SEHNR and CDR2 as FQNEAQ (reference sequence). The CDR3 contains 12 residues. V dropped 7 bases and J dropped 6; count of bases not matched to a gene: 5. The CDR3 coding sequence is TGTGCCAGCACCGGGACTAGAGGCGAGCAGTACTTC. Translating it yields CASTGTRGEQYF.

Notes on this clone: Other DNA sequences in this sample translate to the same CDR3. V usage is TRBV9 and J usage is TRBJ2-5; 7 bases agree with TRBD2. Per the germline V gene, CDR1 is SGDLS and CDR2 is YYNGEE. The CDR3 contains 14 residues. V shed 0 bases, J shed 1 base, and the junction held 0 bases outside the gene matches. This chain's CDR3 is CASSVGGGQETQYF. The CDR3 nucleotides read TGTGCCAGCAGCGTAGGCGGGGGCCAAGAGACCCAGTACTTC.

This clone was counted a few times. The chain joins TRBV5-4 to TRBJ1-4; tentatively, D is TRBD1 (6 bases). V dropped 4 bases and J dropped 4 bases, with 11 bases sitting between them. This CDR3 spans 14 amino acids. Per the germline V gene, CDR1 is SGHNT and CDR2 is YYREEE (reference sequence). Written as DNA, the CDR3 is TGTGCCAGCAGCGGGGGCTCCGGTAATGAAAAACTGTTTTTT. It specifies CASSGGSGNEKLFF.

The V and J genes are TRBV7-9 and TRBJ2-3; D possibly corresponds to TRBD2 (6 bases). Trimming took off 1 base at V and 4 bases at J, with 9 bases between the two ends. The CDR3 extends over 14 amino acids. Germline CDR1 reads SEHNR; CDR2 reads FQNEAQ (reference sequence). The CDR3 here is CASSLVASADTQYF. The DNA for the CDR3 is TGTGCCAGCAGCTTAGTGGCTAGCGCAGATACGCAGTATTTT.

The chain links TRBV6-1 to TRBJ1-1; 8 bases match TRBD1. V was clipped by 6 bases and J by 1 base; unmatched bases: 4. This CDR3 is built from 14 residues. Per germline, CDR1 MNHNS and CDR2 SASEGT. In DNA, the CDR3 is TGTGCCAGCAGAAACAGGGGGGGGAACACTGAAGCTTTCTTT. It yields the protein CASRNRGGNTEAFF.

CDR3 sequence (DNA): TGTGCCAGCAGGAGGTCAGGGGAGAACACTGAAGCTTTCTTT. Encoded protein: CASRRSGENTEAFF. This chain uses TRBV6-5 with TRBJ1-1; TRBD1 might be the D (6 bases). Germline CDR1 MNHEY, CDR2 SVGAGI. The ends were cut back, 6 bases at V and 1 base at J, with 12 bases in the middle. The CDR3 totals 14 residues.

The rearrangement joins TRBV29-1 to TRBJ2-1; TRBD2 agrees at 11 bases. The CDR3 covers 16 residues. After removal of 3 bases from V and 4 bases from J, the junction contained 8 bases not matched to a gene. Germline V gives CDR1 SQVTM, CDR2 ANQGSEA. Written as DNA, the CDR3 is TGCAGCGTTGAGACCTTAGCGGGAGGGGTTTACAATGAGCAGTTCTTC. Translation gives CSVETLAGGVYNEQFF.

The V and J genes are TRBV7-8 and TRBJ1-3; 7 bases line up with TRBD1. The CDR3 length is 15 residues. V was pared by 2 bases and J by 3 bases, with 4 bases of the junction left unmatched. Per germline, CDR1 SGHVS and CDR2 FQNEAQ. The CDR3 region is CASSLKGQFGNTIYF. In nucleotides, the CDR3 is TGTGCCAGCAGCTTAAAGGGACAGTTTGGAAACACCATATATTTT.

The J gene is TRBJ2-2, the V gene TRBV12-5; D is undetermined. CDR1 and CDR2 (germline): LGHNT, FRNRAP. Trimming stripped 5 bases from V and 3 bases from J, with 4 bases between. This CDR3 is built from 12 residues. CDR3 coding DNA: TGTGCTAGTGGTCGAGACACCGGGGAGCTGTTTTTT. Translated, it gives CASGRDTGELFF.

V gene TRBV29-1 combines with J gene TRBJ2-5, with 7 bases matching TRBD1. The CDR3 runs 12 residues. J was trimmed by 2 bases and V by 6 bases; bases with no gene match: 3. Per germline, CDR1 SQVTM and CDR2 ANQGSEA. This CDR3 reads CSVAGGQETQYF. The CDR3 region has the DNA TGCAGCGTAGCAGGGGGTCAAGAGACCCAGTACTTC.

This clone has only a few counts. The V and J genes are TRBV7-2 and TRBJ1-2, with D possibly matching TRBD1 (6 bases). Trimming removed 5 bases at V and 6 bases at J, with 16 bases between. The CDR3 runs 14 residues. From germline, CDR1 is SGHTA and CDR2 FQGNSA. The chain's CDR3 is CASSRNRNRDGYTF. The CDR3 DNA follows: TGTGCCAGCAGCCGAAATCGTAACAGGGATGGCTACACCTTC. Supplemented by reference TRBV7-2 and TRBJ1-2, the full variable domain reads GAGVSQSPSNKVTEKGKDVELRCDPISGHTALYWYRQSLGQGLEFLIYFQGNSAPDKSGLPSDRFSAERTGGSVSTLTIQRTQQEDSAVYLCASSRNRNRDGYTFGSGTRLTVV.

The V and J genes are TRBV4-1 and TRBJ2-3; D perhaps matches TRBD2 (6 bases). Germline CDR1 is MGHRA and CDR2 is YSYEKL. This CDR3 region has 16 residues. Trimming left V 0 bases short and J 2 bases short, with 12 bases between. The CDR3, as DNA: TGCGCCAGCAGCCAAGATCTAGGCGGGGCCACAGATACGCAGTATTTT. It specifies CASSQDLGGATDTQYF.

CDR3: CASSLAAGGGEKLFF. CDR3 DNA sequence: TGTGCCAGCAGCTTGGCGGCAGGGGGCGGTGAAAAACTGTTTTTT. The chain couples TRBV5-4 to TRBJ1-4; 8 positions match TRBD1. The CDR3 has 15 amino acids. Germline lookup yields CDR1 SGHNT and CDR2 YYREEE (reference sequence). Trimming at V came to 0 bases and at J to 7 bases, leaving 5 bases not matched to a gene.

The chain recombines TRBV5-4 with TRBJ2-1; D is perhaps TRBD2 (5 bases). CDR1 is SGHNT and CDR2 is YYREEE in the germline V gene (reference sequence). This CDR3 comprises 15 residues. V was clipped by 4 bases and J by 10 bases, with 21 bases between them. CDR3 nucleotides: TGTGCCAGCAGCAACCAAATGGGTAAGGGAGCGGAGCAGTTCTTC. Translating it yields CASSNQMGKGAEQFF.

This chain uses TRBV5-8 with TRBJ2-1, with TRBD2 matching over 11 bases. Per germline, CDR1 SGHTS and CDR2 YDEGEE. The CDR3 extends over 16 amino acids. The J segment lost 3 bases and the V segment lost 4 bases, leaving 6 bases of the junction unmatched. CDR3 nucleotides: TGTGCCAGCAGCCCCCGACTAGCGGGGTTCTACAATGAGCAGTTCTTC. This encodes CASSPRLAGFYNEQFF.

V usage is TRBV10-1 and J usage is TRBJ2-3; 7 bases line up with TRBD1. The CDR3 loop spans 16 amino acids. Germline values: CDR1 WNHNN, CDR2 SYGVQD (reference sequence). The trim removed 5 bases at V and 4 bases at J, leaving 12 bases unmatched. CDR3 sequence: CASSTNRGEFPDTQYF. In DNA, the CDR3 is TGCGCCAGCAGTACTAACAGGGGAGAATTCCCAGATACGCAGTATTTT.

The genes are TRBV18 and TRBJ2-7; 8 bases agree with TRBD1. V lost 3 bases and J lost 0; bases outside the gene matches: 1. Germline values: CDR1 KGHSH, CDR2 LQKENI. The CDR3 extends over 14 amino acids. CDR3 DNA: TGTGCCAGCTCACCGGGACAGGACTCCTACGAGCAGTACTTC. Translated: CASSPGQDSYEQYF. Together with reference TRBV18 and TRBJ2-7, the CDR3 gives the full variable domain: NAGVMQNPRHLVRRRGQEARLRCSPMKGHSHVYWYRQLPEEGLKFMVYLQKENIIDESGMPKERFSAEFPKEGPSILRIQQVVRGDSAAYFCASSPGQDSYEQYFGPGTRLTVT.

The J gene is TRBJ2-1, the V gene TRBV5-4; 14 positions agree with TRBD2. V was pared by 4 bases and J by 6 bases, with 15 bases of the junction left unmatched. Germline CDR1 reads SGHNT; CDR2 reads YYREEE (reference sequence). The CDR3 has 19 residues. CDR3 in amino acids: CASSTGTSGGSIFFNEQFF. The DNA for the CDR3 is TGTGCCAGCAGCACCGGGACTAGCGGGGGATCGATATTTTTCAATGAGCAGTTCTTC.